This T cell receptor beta chain was observed in a study of T cells after yellow fever vaccination. This clonotype was seen repeatedly, ten times or more. V was shortened by 1 base and J by 6 bases, with 6 bases between the two germline ends. The CDR3 is 12 residues long. CDR1 MNHNS and CDR2 SASEGT come from the germline V gene. TCRdb re-called the 5' RACE reads through MiXCR, storing one row per CDR3 protein. This sample has roughly 50,000 distinct CDR3 sequences, with roughly 7.3% found just once. This specimen was CD8+ T cells sorted from PBMCs, taken around 16 days after the first yellow fever vaccination. The V call is TRBV6-1, the J call TRBJ1-1; no clear D gene. The receptor was isolated from a man between 18 and 29 years old who received the YFV17D yellow fever vaccine. The CDR3 coding sequence is TGTGCCAGCAGTGAAGTGAGCTCTGAAGCTTTCTTT. It is translated as CASSEVSSEAFF.